A single T cell receptor (beta chain) is shown here with its context. Diagnosis relied on clinical symptoms, serum thyroxine and TRAb, thyroid ultrasound and orbital computed tomography. Isolation of PBMCs was performed on approximately 10 ml fresh peripheral blood. This entry comes from a study of T cells in Graves' hyperthyroidism and ophthalmopathy. Study-level information: Once the initial diagnosis was made, peripheral blood was obtained before any treatment.

Per germline, CDR1 MNHNS and CDR2 SASEGT. The CDR3 runs to 14 residues. After removal of 10 bases from V and 3 bases from J, the junction contained 8 bases not matched to a gene. RNA transcripts provided the source from which TCR beta CDR3 regions were amplified. HTBI primers were employed in a first-round RT-PCR of the TCR CDR3. TCRdb reprocessed the multiplex PCR reads via MiXCR and lists one record per CDR3 protein. The data contain hundreds of thousands of distinct CDR3 sequences, 15% to 20% of them singletons. The chain is built from TRBV6-1 and TRBJ2-7; 11 bases fit TRBD2. The specimen was blood. The TCR comes from a man between 50 and 59 years old with Graves' ophthalmopathy. The CDR3: CATGLAGGGYEQYF. In DNA form, the CDR3 reads TGTGCCACCGGACTAGCGGGCGGGGGCTACGAGCAGTACTTC.